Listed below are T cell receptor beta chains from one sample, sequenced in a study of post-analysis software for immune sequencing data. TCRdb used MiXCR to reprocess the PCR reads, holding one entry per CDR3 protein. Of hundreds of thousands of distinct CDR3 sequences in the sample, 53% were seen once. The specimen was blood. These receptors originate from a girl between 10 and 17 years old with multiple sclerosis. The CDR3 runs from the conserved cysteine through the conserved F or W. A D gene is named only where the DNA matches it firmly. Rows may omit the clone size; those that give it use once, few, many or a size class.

CDR3nt: TGTGCCAGCAGCTTGGAGCTAGCGGGAGTAGGGGAGCAGTACTTC; CDR3aa: CASSLELAGVGEQYF; j_gene: TRBJ2-7; d_gene: TRBD2; v_gene: TRBV5-6; abundance: few
CDR3nt: TGCAGTGCTAGAGATCGCGGGAGACTCTACGAGCAGTACTTC; CDR3aa: CSARDRGRLYEQYF; j_gene: TRBJ2-7; d_gene: TRBD2; v_gene: TRBV20-1; abundance: few
CDR3nt: TGTGCCAGCAGCGCGACAGGGTTTGGCACTGAAGCTTTCTTT; CDR3aa: CASSATGFGTEAFF; j_gene: TRBJ1-1; d_gene: TRBD1; v_gene: TRBV7-3; abundance: -
CDR3nt: TGTGCCAGCAGTGAAGCCTGGGTTGGGGGGGCCAACGTCCTGACTTTC; CDR3aa: CASSEAWVGGANVLTF; j_gene: TRBJ2-6; d_gene: -; v_gene: TRBV6-1; abundance: -
CDR3nt: TGTGCCTGGGGACAGGCGCAAAAGGGCACAGATACGCAGTATTTT; CDR3aa: CAWGQAQKGTDTQYF; j_gene: TRBJ2-3; d_gene: TRBD1; v_gene: TRBV30; abundance: -
CDR3nt: TGCGCCAGCAGCTTGGACACCACTAGCACAGATACGCAGTATTTT; CDR3aa: CASSLDTTSTDTQYF; j_gene: TRBJ2-3; d_gene: -; v_gene: TRBV5-1; abundance: few
CDR3nt: TGCAGTGCTAGCCACAGGGGGAGTATGAACACTGAAGCTTTCTTT; CDR3aa: CSASHRGSMNTEAFF; j_gene: TRBJ1-1; d_gene: TRBD1; v_gene: TRBV20-1; abundance: -
CDR3nt: TGTGCCAGCAGCTTACTAGGAGGGAACGGCCTCGAGCAGTACTTC; CDR3aa: CASSLLGGNGLEQYF; j_gene: TRBJ2-7; d_gene: -; v_gene: TRBV7-3; abundance: -
CDR3nt: TGCAGCGCAGATGACAGGGGAGGGAACATTCAGTACTTC; CDR3aa: CSADDRGGNIQYF; j_gene: TRBJ2-4; d_gene: -; v_gene: TRBV29-1; abundance: few
CDR3nt: TGTGCCAGCGACGGGACAGGGAGAGAGGACAATGAGCAGTTCTTC; CDR3aa: CASDGTGREDNEQFF; j_gene: TRBJ2-1; d_gene: TRBD1; v_gene: TRBV7-9; abundance: few
CDR3nt: TGTGCCAGCACCGTTGATGGACAGCGGCTAGCGGGGGGGCGCTCAGTGGAGACCCAGTACTTC; CDR3aa: CASTVDGQRLAGGRSVETQYF; j_gene: TRBJ2-5; d_gene: TRBD2; v_gene: TRBV25-1; abundance: -
CDR3nt: TGTGCCAGCAGCCAAGATCCGAAGGGGCGTTACAATGAGCAGTTCTTC; CDR3aa: CASSQDPKGRYNEQFF; j_gene: TRBJ2-1; d_gene: -; v_gene: TRBV14; abundance: -
CDR3nt: TGCGCCAGCAGCGTTGACAGGGCCGACTATGGCTACACCTTC; CDR3aa: CASSVDRADYGYTF; j_gene: TRBJ1-2; d_gene: TRBD1; v_gene: TRBV5-1; abundance: -
CDR3nt: TGTGCCATCTCTGGGACCCCGGGAGATCAGCCCCAGCATTTT; CDR3aa: CAISGTPGDQPQHF; j_gene: TRBJ1-5; d_gene: -; v_gene: TRBV10-3; abundance: -
CDR3nt: TGCGCCAGCAGCCCCCTATTGGGGGCAGAGACCCAGTACTTC; CDR3aa: CASSPLLGAETQYF; j_gene: TRBJ2-5; d_gene: -; v_gene: TRBV4-1; abundance: -
CDR3nt: TGTGCCAGCAGTGCCTCACTAGGGCTGCTAGGAGATACGCAGTATTTT; CDR3aa: CASSASLGLLGDTQYF; j_gene: TRBJ2-3; d_gene: -; v_gene: TRBV6-6; abundance: once
CDR3nt: TGCGCCAGCAGTCGCGGACAACCTTTAGAGCAGTACTTC; CDR3aa: CASSRGQPLEQYF; j_gene: TRBJ2-7; d_gene: -; v_gene: TRBV5-1; abundance: -
CDR3nt: TGTGCCACCAGCAGAGGACAGGGGGTATCCTACGAGCAGTACTTC; CDR3aa: CATSRGQGVSYEQYF; j_gene: TRBJ2-7; d_gene: TRBD1; v_gene: TRBV15; abundance: few
CDR3nt: TGTGCCAGCAGCAGACTAGCTTCCGAGCAGTACTTC; CDR3aa: CASSRLASEQYF; j_gene: TRBJ2-7; d_gene: TRBD2; v_gene: TRBV7-9; abundance: few
CDR3nt: TGTGCCACCAGTGGCCCGACCTCATCTGAGGGAGCTTTCTTT; CDR3aa: CATSGPTSSEGAFF; j_gene: TRBJ1-1; d_gene: -; v_gene: TRBV24-1; abundance: -
CDR3nt: TGTGCCAGCAGTGACCCCAGCGGGGGGGATGGCTACACCTTC; CDR3aa: CASSDPSGGDGYTF; j_gene: TRBJ1-2; d_gene: -; v_gene: TRBV9; abundance: few
CDR3nt: TGTGCCAGCAGCCCCCCTGGCGGGAGGACCTACAATGAGCAGTTCTTC; CDR3aa: CASSPPGGRTYNEQFF; j_gene: TRBJ2-1; d_gene: TRBD2; v_gene: TRBV7-9; abundance: -
CDR3nt: TGTGCCAGCAGCCCTCCGGGACCGGGGGGCTACACCTTC; CDR3aa: CASSPPGPGGYTF; j_gene: TRBJ1-2; d_gene: -; v_gene: TRBV7-6; abundance: -
CDR3nt: TGTGCCAGCTCGACGACAGGGGATGGCTACACCTTC; CDR3aa: CASSTTGDGYTF; j_gene: TRBJ1-2; d_gene: TRBD1; v_gene: TRBV18; abundance: -
CDR3nt: TGTGCCAGCAGTGACTCCCCCGTTGTTGAAGCTTTCTTT; CDR3aa: CASSDSPVVEAFF; j_gene: TRBJ1-1; d_gene: -; v_gene: TRBV6-1; abundance: -
CDR3nt: TGCGCCAGCAGCCAACTTTCCCTGTCCGGATCAGATACGCAGTATTTT; CDR3aa: CASSQLSLSGSDTQYF; j_gene: TRBJ2-3; d_gene: -; v_gene: TRBV4-1; abundance: -
CDR3nt: TGTGCTAGTGGTTTGACAAATGAGCAGTTCTTC; CDR3aa: CASGLTNEQFF; j_gene: TRBJ2-1; d_gene: -; v_gene: TRBV12-5; abundance: -
CDR3nt: TGTGCCAGCAGCTTAGATGCGGACTCCTACGAGCAGTACTTC; CDR3aa: CASSLDADSYEQYF; j_gene: TRBJ2-7; d_gene: -; v_gene: TRBV7-9; abundance: -
CDR3nt: TGTGCTTCGTCGGGGTGGGGAGACGAGCAGTACTTC; CDR3aa: CASSGWGDEQYF; j_gene: TRBJ2-7; d_gene: -; v_gene: TRBV12-3/TRBV12-4; abundance: few
CDR3nt: TGTGCCACCAGCAGATACCGGGACATGACCTACAATGAGCAGTTCTTC; CDR3aa: CATSRYRDMTYNEQFF; j_gene: TRBJ2-1; d_gene: -; v_gene: TRBV15; abundance: few
CDR3nt: TGCAGTGCTAGAGATAGGGGACACGCCAACACCTTC; CDR3aa: CSARDRGHANTF; j_gene: TRBJ1-2; d_gene: -; v_gene: TRBV20-1; abundance: -
CDR3nt: TGTGCCAGCAGTGACTTTGAGACAGGCAGCTACGAGCAGTACTTC; CDR3aa: CASSDFETGSYEQYF; j_gene: TRBJ2-7; d_gene: -; v_gene: TRBV27; abundance: -
CDR3nt: TGTGCCAGCAGTTCGATCAGGGACAATGAGCAGTTCTTC; CDR3aa: CASSSIRDNEQFF; j_gene: TRBJ2-1; d_gene: -; v_gene: TRBV25-1; abundance: few
CDR3nt: TGTGCCAGCAGTTCGGGACTCGTCCTCTACGAGCAGTACTTC; CDR3aa: CASSSGLVLYEQYF; j_gene: TRBJ2-7; d_gene: -; v_gene: TRBV6-5; abundance: few
CDR3nt: TGCAGTGCTAGAGTGCCGGGGACAGGCCAAGAGACCCAGTACTTC; CDR3aa: CSARVPGTGQETQYF; j_gene: TRBJ2-5; d_gene: TRBD1; v_gene: TRBV20-1; abundance: -
CDR3nt: TGTGCCAGCAGCTCGAGCGGGGCCAACGTCCTGACTTTC; CDR3aa: CASSSSGANVLTF; j_gene: TRBJ2-6; d_gene: -; v_gene: TRBV6-5; abundance: many
CDR3nt: TGCAGTGCTCCCTATGGGGTCCATGGCTACACCTTC; CDR3aa: CSAPYGVHGYTF; j_gene: TRBJ1-2; d_gene: -; v_gene: TRBV20-1; abundance: few
CDR3nt: TGTGCCAGCAGCCAAGGTTCAGACTGGTACACCTTC; CDR3aa: CASSQGSDWYTF; j_gene: TRBJ1-2; d_gene: -; v_gene: TRBV4-2; abundance: -
CDR3nt: TGTGCCAGCACCGGGACAGTTGGCCTTGGGTCCTATAATTCACCCCTCCACTTT; CDR3aa: CASTGTVGLGSYNSPLHF; j_gene: TRBJ1-6; d_gene: TRBD1; v_gene: TRBV25-1; abundance: -
CDR3nt: TGCGCCAGCAGGGGGACTAGCGCATACGAGCAGTACTTC; CDR3aa: CASRGTSAYEQYF; j_gene: TRBJ2-7; d_gene: TRBD2; v_gene: TRBV5-1; abundance: -
CDR3nt: TGTGCCAGCAGTTCCTCTGGGACGCTAAACGAGCAGTACTTC; CDR3aa: CASSSSGTLNEQYF; j_gene: TRBJ2-7; d_gene: -; v_gene: TRBV27; abundance: -
CDR3nt: TGTGCCAGCAGCCAAGGACGTAATCCCGGAGACACTGAAGCTTTCTTT; CDR3aa: CASSQGRNPGDTEAFF; j_gene: TRBJ1-1; d_gene: -; v_gene: TRBV11-1; abundance: -
CDR3nt: TGTGCCAGCAGTTTCCCAGGGCACTATGGCTACACCTTC; CDR3aa: CASSFPGHYGYTF; j_gene: TRBJ1-2; d_gene: -; v_gene: TRBV12-3/TRBV12-4; abundance: -
CDR3nt: TGCGCCAGCAGCCCTGGGACAGGGGAAAGGCTAGTTGAAGCTTTCTTT; CDR3aa: CASSPGTGERLVEAFF; j_gene: TRBJ1-1; d_gene: TRBD1; v_gene: TRBV5-1; abundance: -
CDR3nt: TGTGCCAGCAGCCCCCAGGGGTCCTACAATGAGCAGTTCTTC; CDR3aa: CASSPQGSYNEQFF; j_gene: TRBJ2-1; d_gene: -; v_gene: TRBV9; abundance: -
CDR3nt: TGCGCCAGCAGCCAAGTCTTACAGGTGCGGAACACTGAAGCTTTCTTT; CDR3aa: CASSQVLQVRNTEAFF; j_gene: TRBJ1-1; d_gene: -; v_gene: TRBV4-1; abundance: many
CDR3nt: TGCAGTGCTAGACGACAGCGTTGGAAGTTCTTC; CDR3aa: CSARRQRWKFF; j_gene: TRBJ2-1; d_gene: -; v_gene: TRBV20-1; abundance: -
CDR3nt: TGTGCCAGCAGCTGGGGACAGGGGGCGTACGAGCAGTACTTC; CDR3aa: CASSWGQGAYEQYF; j_gene: TRBJ2-7; d_gene: TRBD1; v_gene: TRBV7-9; abundance: many
CDR3nt: TGTGCCAGCAGCTTAGTTGTCGCGGGAGACACAGATACGCAGTATTTT; CDR3aa: CASSLVVAGDTDTQYF; j_gene: TRBJ2-3; d_gene: TRBD2; v_gene: TRBV7-3; abundance: -
CDR3nt: TGTGCCAGCAGCCAGGAAGACACAGATACGCAGTATTTT; CDR3aa: CASSQEDTDTQYF; j_gene: TRBJ2-3; d_gene: -; v_gene: TRBV4-2; abundance: -
CDR3nt: TGTGCTAGCAGCCCTCATAGCGGGTTAGGGTACGAGCAGTACTTC; CDR3aa: CASSPHSGLGYEQYF; j_gene: TRBJ2-7; d_gene: TRBD2; v_gene: TRBV12-3/TRBV12-4; abundance: once
CDR3nt: TGCAGTGCCCTGACTAGCGGGAGGGTTGAGCAGTTCTTC; CDR3aa: CSALTSGRVEQFF; j_gene: TRBJ2-1; d_gene: TRBD2; v_gene: TRBV20-1; abundance: few
CDR3nt: TGCAGCGTTGAAGGGCGGTCCAGGGTAGGCGAGCAGTACTTC; CDR3aa: CSVEGRSRVGEQYF; j_gene: TRBJ2-7; d_gene: -; v_gene: TRBV29-1; abundance: few
CDR3nt: TGCGCCAGCAGCACACGCGGGGGGCCCTCCTACGAGCAGTACTTC; CDR3aa: CASSTRGGPSYEQYF; j_gene: TRBJ2-7; d_gene: TRBD2; v_gene: TRBV4-1; abundance: -
CDR3nt: TGCGCCAGCAGCTCCCAAGCGGGAGGATTTCGGTACGAGCAGTACTTC; CDR3aa: CASSSQAGGFRYEQYF; j_gene: TRBJ2-7; d_gene: TRBD2; v_gene: TRBV5-1; abundance: -